This T cell receptor beta chain was sequenced for a study of T cell responses to AZD1222 COVID-19 vaccine. The wider study: Second-dose schedules of about 4 or about 12 weeks were combined.

Overall study results and limits: Spike-specific TCR breadth and depth both grew after two AZD1222 doses. Clonal diversity was possibly underestimated, and the donors were mostly white British, with more females. Repertoire sampling occurred only after the peak T cell response.

Germline V gene data show CDR1 as LNHDA and CDR2 as SQIVND (reference sequence). The CDR3 extends over 13 amino acids. V was pared by 4 bases and J by 2 bases, with 9 bases between. Concerning this clone: Its antigen is undetermined.

Assay: immunoSEQ multiplex PCR; the TCRdb copy retains only in-frame clones and omits some. The sample has 180,000 or so clones; 94% are singletons. The sequence derives from an adult in good health. The specimen was peripheral blood, collected on day 0 of AZD1222 vaccination. The genes are TRBV19 and TRBJ2-7; possibly TRBD1 for D (5 bases). The DNA for the CDR3 is TGTGCCAGTAGTACCAGACAGACCTACGAGCAGTACTTC. Amino acids: CASSTRQTYEQYF. The full variable domain, with the rest looked up from reference TRBV19 and TRBJ2-7, is DGGITQSPKYLFRKEGQNVTLSCEQNLNHDAMYWYRQDPGQGLRLIYYSQIVNDFQKGDIAEGYSVSREKKESFPLTVTSAQKNPTAFYLCASSTRQTYEQYFGPGTRLTVT.